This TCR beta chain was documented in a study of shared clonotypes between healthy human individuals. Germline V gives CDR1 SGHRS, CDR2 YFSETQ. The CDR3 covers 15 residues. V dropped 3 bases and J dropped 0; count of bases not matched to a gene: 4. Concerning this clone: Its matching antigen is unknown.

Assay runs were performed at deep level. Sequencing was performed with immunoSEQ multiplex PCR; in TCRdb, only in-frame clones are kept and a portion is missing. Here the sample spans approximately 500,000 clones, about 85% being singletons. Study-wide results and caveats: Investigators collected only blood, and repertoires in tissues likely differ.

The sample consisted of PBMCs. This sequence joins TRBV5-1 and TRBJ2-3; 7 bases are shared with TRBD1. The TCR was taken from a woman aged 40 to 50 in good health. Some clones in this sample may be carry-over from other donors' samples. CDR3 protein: CASSSGQASTDTQYF. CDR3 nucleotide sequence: TGCGCCAGCAGCTCCGGACAGGCGAGCACAGATACGCAGTATTTT.